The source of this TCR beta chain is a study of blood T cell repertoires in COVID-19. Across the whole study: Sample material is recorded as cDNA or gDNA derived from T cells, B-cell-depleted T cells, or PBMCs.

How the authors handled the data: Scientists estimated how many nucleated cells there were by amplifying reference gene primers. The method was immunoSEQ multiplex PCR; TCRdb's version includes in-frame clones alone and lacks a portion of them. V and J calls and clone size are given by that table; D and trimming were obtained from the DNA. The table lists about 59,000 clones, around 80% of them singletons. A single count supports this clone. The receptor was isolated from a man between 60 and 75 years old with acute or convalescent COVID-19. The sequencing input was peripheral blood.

The CDR3 nucleotides read TGTGCCAGCAGTGAAGGTGCAGGCCTCCGTAAGTCGCCCCAGCATTTT. Translating gives CASSEGAGLRKSPQHF. The J gene is TRBJ1-5, the V gene TRBV6-1; D gene ambiguous. The V and J ends lost 1 base and 9 bases respectively, with 19 bases between them. The CDR3 length is 16 residues. Germline V gene sequence: CDR1 MNHNS, CDR2 SASEGT.